What follows is one T cell receptor beta chain and its context. Trimming took off 4 bases at V and 5 bases at J, with 20 bases between the two ends. The CDR3 consists of 15 residues. Germline CDR1 reads SQVTM; CDR2 reads ANQGSEA. The table came from immunoSEQ multiplex PCR; TCRdb's copy has only in-frame clones and leaves some out. The data hold 200,000 to 250,000 clones, with more than 60% observed a single time. This sample is part of a study of blood T cell repertoires in COVID-19. Across the study: Italy, Spain and the United States were the sources of the convalescent and acute COVID-19 samples.

This receptor was taken from a woman in her 40s with active or convalescent COVID-19. The sequenced material came from peripheral blood. V is TRBV29-1 and J is TRBJ1-1; D is uncertain. The CDR3 loop is CSVAAALLSGTEAFF. The DNA of the CDR3 is TGCAGCGTTGCGGCGGCACTTCTCTCGGGGACTGAAGCTTTCTTT.